These 5 T cell receptor beta chains originate from one sample sequenced in a study of OX40 agonist ivuxolimab in advanced cancers. Assay: immunoSEQ multiplex PCR; the TCRdb copy retains only in-frame clones and omits some. Of 20,000 to 25,000 clones listed, over 65% are singletons. The sequencing here drew on CD4+ or CD8+ T cells sorted from blood, taken in a trial of the OX40 agonist ivuxolimab. These receptors were obtained from an adult with an advanced solid tumor such as melanoma, head and neck, liver or kidney cancer.

The V call is TRBV9, the J call TRBJ2-1; 7 nucleotides line up with TRBD1. This CDR3 is built from 12 residues. Trimming removed 3 bases from V and 7 bases from J; junction bases left unmatched: 1. Looked up from germline, CDR1 is SGDLS and CDR2 is YYNGEE. The CDR3 coding sequence is TGTGCCAGCAGCGAACAGGGGAATGAGCAGTTCTTC. This codes for CASSEQGNEQFF.

This clone was counted a few times. The chain couples TRBV19 to TRBJ1-2; the D gene is possibly TRBD1 (5 bases). Trimming took off 3 bases at V and 6 bases at J, with 14 bases between the two ends. Germline CDR1 reads LNHDA; CDR2 reads SQIVND (reference sequence). This CDR3 comprises 14 residues. CDR3 in DNA: TGTGCCAGTAGTATGGACAAACAACGGGATGGCTACACCTTC. Translated: CASSMDKQRDGYTF. Using reference TRBV19 and TRBJ1-2 for the parts outside the CDR3, the full variable domain is DGGITQSPKYLFRKEGQNVTLSCEQNLNHDAMYWYRQDPGQGLRLIYYSQIVNDFQKGDIAEGYSVSREKKESFPLTVTSAQKNPTAFYLCASSMDKQRDGYTFGSGTRLTVV.

The chain recombines TRBV9 with TRBJ1-2; 10 bases match TRBD1. Per germline, CDR1 SGDLS and CDR2 YYNGEE. V was pared by 4 bases and J by 7 bases, with 7 bases of the junction left unmatched. The CDR3 is 14 residues long. The CDR3 DNA is TGTGCCAGCAGCCCTCGGGACAGGGGCACTGGCTACACCTTC. Translating gives CASSPRDRGTGYTF.

The chain links TRBV11-3 to TRBJ1-2, with D possibly being TRBD1 (6 bases). Germline CDR1 reads SGHNT; CDR2 reads YENEEA. The V gene lost 5 bases and the J gene lost 6 bases, with 13 bases spanning the gap. This CDR3 has 13 residues. The CDR3 protein is CASSHQGRDGYTF. CDR3 DNA sequence: TGTGCCAGCAGCCACCAGGGGAGGGATGGCTACACCTTC.

Here the CDR3 DNA reads TGTGCCAGCAGCTTGGGAGGGACAGGGGACTCCTACGAGCAGTACTTC. It yields the protein CASSLGGTGDSYEQYF. The gene calls are TRBV5-6 and TRBJ2-7, with 10 bases lining up with TRBD1. CDR1 and CDR2 from the germline V gene are SGHDT and YYEEEE. The CDR3 runs to 16 residues. V was clipped by 0 bases and J by 0 bases; unmatched bases: 3.